The clone carrying this T cell receptor beta chain was observed a single time. This record belongs to a study of Ad26.COV2.S vaccination and SARS-CoV-2 variants. Treatment in this sample: around 19 received Ad26.COV2.S at low or high dose, single or two shots; about five received placebo; per-sample allocation not given. Day 63 after the first vaccine or placebo injection was the time point for sampling. Produced via immunoSEQ multiplex PCR; TCRdb's table is partial and in-frame only. The data contain about 260,000 clones, around nine tenths of them singletons. The J segment lost 5 bases and the V segment lost 8 bases, leaving 7 bases of the junction unmatched. Germline assignment: CDR1 LGHDT and CDR2 YNNKEL (reference sequence). The CDR3 covers 14 residues.

The J gene is TRBJ2-2, the V gene TRBV3-1 (or the pseudogene TRBV3-2), with 8 bases matching TRBD2. Sequencing was performed on peripheral blood, taken in a trial of Ad26.COV2.S vaccine versus placebo. The receptor was isolated from a person between 18 and 65 years old who received the Ad26.COV2.S COVID-19 vaccine or a placebo. The DNA of the CDR3 is TGTGCCAGCTCGGGACGGGGGGGAACCGGGGAGCTGTTTTTT. Residues: CASSGRGGTGELFF.